This entry describes one T cell receptor (beta chain). Its antigen is unidentified. Repertoires were generated with immunoSEQ multiplex PCR, while TCRdb's copy carries only in-frame clones and drops some. This repertoire shows about 17,000 clones, approximately 90% found once; its top ten account for 13% to 15%. V lost 3 bases and J lost 4; bases outside the gene matches: 9. CDR1 SGHRS and CDR2 YFSETQ come from the germline V gene. This CDR3 is built from 15 residues. The record originates from a study of chemoradiotherapy in HPV16-positive cancers. Study in general: A couple of HPV16-positive patients' cells yielded candidate HPV-specific clones and common motifs.

Study-level findings and limits: Candidate HPV-specific clones and E7-related TCR motifs grew in tumor during treatment.

The sample consisted of blood, taken from a patient who underwent chemoradiotherapy. The gene calls are TRBV5-1 and TRBJ1-1; 7 bases align to TRBD1. The receptor was derived from a human donor with HPV-associated anogenital cancer. The CDR3: CASSSQGFGGTEAFF. The CDR3 nucleotides read TGCGCCAGCAGCTCACAGGGGTTCGGAGGCACTGAAGCTTTCTTT.